This TCR beta chain came from a study of identical twins (dated by TCRdb to the mid-2010s). Regarding the complete study: To test whether fetal clonotypes persist, this study deep-sequenced TCR alpha and beta repertoires from monozygotic twins, from unrelated adults of various ages, and from cord blood. To rule out contamination, replicate twin experiments were performed at different times with different library preparation protocols.

Summary of the overall study and its limitations: Conclusions relied on cross-sectional statistical analysis, since the same donors could not be followed over many years. In beta out-of-frame sequences, excess twin sharing was weaker, because having fewer shared sequences lowered the signal-to-noise ratio. Compared with coincidental sharing between unrelated individuals, out-of-frame TCR alpha sequences shared between twins showed an excess of sequences with low generation probability. Out-of-frame TCR alpha sharing in monozygotic twins was systematically underestimated by recombination models, whereas sharing between unrelated individuals was in agreement with the recombination models. Abundant cord blood beta clonotypes had fewer insertions, young adult naive repertoires showed a similar but weaker trend, and memory repertoires showed no such trend. Invariant T cells such as MAIT and iNKT could partly confound zero-insertion analyses, although diverse VJ usage argued against such confounding for most clonotypes.

The junction shows trimming of 9 bases on V and 7 bases on J, plus 9 bases between the germline ends. From a lookup of the germline V gene, CDR1 and CDR2 are SNHLY and FYNNEI. Spanning cysteine to phenylalanine, the CDR3 consists of 10 amino acids. Left in the record is the CDR3 DNA by itself, 30 bases read in frame from the first base. In regard to this clonotype: The antigen it binds to is not known. Within one base of it there is no much larger clone, and no base qualities were kept.

Every donor was a healthy Caucasian. The twin cohort consisted of three pairs of female monozygotic twins, all aged roughly 18 to 29 years. Peripheral blood mononuclear cells were the source from which RNA for the TCR libraries was isolated. The method behind the library was 5' RACE. Reads for this sample came from an Illumina HiSeq 2000. Template switching introduced a universal primer binding site; the final cDNA contained a unique molecular identifier, enabling accurate counting of TCR cDNA molecules. First-strand cDNA for TCR alpha and beta chains was synthesized from specific primers in the conserved constant-segment region. Each cDNA library was double barcoded, with a SMART-Mk sample barcode plus Illumina barcodes, to control for contamination. TruSeq adapter sequences, together with Illumina sample barcodes, were added in two successive PCR steps. The Illumina HiSeq platform was used with custom primers to sequence TCR alpha and beta cDNA libraries. The source study handled its data this way. Raw reads were processed with MiGEC to extract unique molecular identifiers, and MiXCR was used to determine CDR3 positions. For each individual, recombination models were inferred using an EM algorithm with the repgenHMM and IGoR tools. The analysis of shared clonotypes was done with the tcR package in R, with sharing normalized by the product of cloneset sizes. To study raw recombination without the effects of thymic and clonal selection, out-of-frame nonproductive sequences were analyzed. Using fastp trimming at Q25 and MiXCR clonotype assembly, TCRdb reanalyzed the public sequencing data and kept in-frame beta chains. Merged by CDR3 protein, the rows form single entries marked with the most common genes and DNA. The V and J calls, along with clone size, are taken from TCRdb and not from the paper's own processing. This sample gives around 690,000 distinct CDR3 sequences in total; around 20% of them show up just once. The ten largest make up more than 4% of the sample.

In addition, the sample was reused for a study of T cells expressing NK-cell markers. As the second publication notes: TCR beta-chain repertoires were profiled in sorted CD3+CD56+NKG2C+, CD3+CD56+NKG2C- and CD3+CD56-NKG2C+ T-cell subsets from several donors. Seven of the eight sequenced donors were HCMV-seropositive and one was HCMV-seronegative. In several experiments an anti-gammadeltaTCR antibody was added to restrict sorting to alphabetaTCR-expressing T cells. For several donors, the dominant CD3+CD56+NKG2C+ clonotypes were among the top 10 CD8+ clonotypes and accounted for roughly 1.0-7.5% of CD8+ T cells. Those dominant clonotypes were again the most abundant among CD3+CD56-NKG2C+ cells in several donors, at roughly 28.3-60.1%. Whether the expanded NKG2C-expressing T cell clones were specific for HCMV antigens remained unclear. The study sequenced eight donors, all healthy volunteers chosen at random: three men and five women. HCMV serostatus was determined by detecting HCMV-specific IgG in serum with a commercial ELISA kit. For about 6 donors, unsorted PBMC were also used to sequence bulk peripheral blood T-cell repertoires. MIGEC was used to demultiplex reads and group reads by UMI, and MiTCR was used to assemble and quantify clonotypes. To remove erroneous sequences, TCR cDNA sequences were retained only when supported by two or more reads. The tcR package was used for downstream repertoire analysis, and clonotypes were matched across fractions by CDR3 nucleotide sequence plus V segment. VDJmatch was used to annotate antigen specificity against VDJdb, with one amino acid substitution in CDR3 allowed.

Material for sequencing was PBMCs. The V gene is TRBV2 and the J gene is TRBJ1-2; TRBD1 is a possible D gene, resting on 6 matching bases. The receptor comes from a woman younger than 35 in good health. Here is the DNA: TGTGCCAGGGACAGCCGTGGCTACACCTTC. Its translation reads: CARDSRGYTF.